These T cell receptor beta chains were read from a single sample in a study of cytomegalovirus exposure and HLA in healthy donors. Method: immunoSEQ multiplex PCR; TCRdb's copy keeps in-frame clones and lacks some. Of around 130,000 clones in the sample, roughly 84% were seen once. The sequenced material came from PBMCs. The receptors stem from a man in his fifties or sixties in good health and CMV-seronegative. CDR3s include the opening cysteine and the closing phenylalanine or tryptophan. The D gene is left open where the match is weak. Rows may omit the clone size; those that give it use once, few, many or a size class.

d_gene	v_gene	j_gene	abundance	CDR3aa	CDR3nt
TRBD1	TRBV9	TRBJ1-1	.	CASSPGTGYTGAFF	TGTGCCAGCAGCCCGGGGACAGGTTACACTGGAGCTTTCTTT
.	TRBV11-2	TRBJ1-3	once	CASSLGRGSTGNTIYF	TGTGCCAGCAGCTTAGGAAGGGGGAGCACTGGAAACACCATATATTTT
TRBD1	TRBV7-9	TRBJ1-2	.	CASSFQAATGVDHYGYTF	TGTGCCAGCAGCTTCCAGGCTGCCACAGGGGTCGATCACTATGGCTACACCTTC
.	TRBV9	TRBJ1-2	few	CASSVGGEYGYTF	TGTGCCAGCAGCGTCGGGGGGGAATATGGCTACACCTTC
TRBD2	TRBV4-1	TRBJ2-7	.	CASSQDVAGGLGEQYF	TGCGCCAGCAGCCAAGATGTGGCGGGGGGATTGGGCGAGCAGTACTTC
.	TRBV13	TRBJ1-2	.	CASSLRQATYGYTF	TGTGCCAGCAGCTTACGTCAGGCGACCTATGGCTACACCTTC
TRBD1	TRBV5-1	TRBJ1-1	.	CASSLGDRGEAFF	TGCGCCAGCAGCCTAGGGGACAGGGGGGAAGCTTTCTTT
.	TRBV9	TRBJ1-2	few	CASSALYGYTF	TGTGCCAGCAGCGCCCTATATGGCTACACCTTC
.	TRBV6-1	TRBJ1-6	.	CASRQSGTFSSPLHF	TGTGCCAGCAGGCAATCCGGGACATTCAGTTCACCCCTCCACTTT
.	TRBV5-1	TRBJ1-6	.	CASSLATDSSYNSPLHF	TGCGCCAGCAGCTTGGCAACAGATAGCTCCTATAATTCACCCCTCCACTTT
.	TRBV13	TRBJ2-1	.	CASSLGGAEQFF	TGTGCCAGCAGCTTGGGCGGGGCTGAGCAGTTCTTC
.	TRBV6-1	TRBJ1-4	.	CASSVPGRSEKLFF	TGTGCCAGCAGTGTCCCGGGAAGGTCTGAAAAACTGTTTTTT
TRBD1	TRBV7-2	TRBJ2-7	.	CASSWRTGEEQYF	TGTGCCAGCAGCTGGAGGACAGGGGAGGAGCAGTACTTC
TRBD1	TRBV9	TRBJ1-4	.	CASSETGEAEKLFF	TGTGCCAGCAGCGAGACAGGGGAAGCTGAAAAACTGTTTTTT
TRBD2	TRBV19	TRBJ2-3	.	CASSNSAGGAVPTQYF	TGTGCCAGTAGTAATTCTGCCGGGGGGGCAGTCCCTACGCAGTATTTT
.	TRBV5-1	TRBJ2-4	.	CASRSEGAKNIQYF	TGCGCCAGCAGAAGTGAGGGAGCCAAAAACATTCAGTACTTC
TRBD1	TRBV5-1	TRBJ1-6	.	CASSYSAGTGNSPLHF	TGCGCCAGCAGCTATAGCGCCGGGACAGGGAACTCACCCCTCCACTTT
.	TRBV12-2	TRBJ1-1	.	CASRSGTSNTEAFF	TGTGCAAGTCGCTCAGGGACATCCAACACTGAAGCTTTCTTT
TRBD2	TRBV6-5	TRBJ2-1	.	CASRRGGVDEQFF	TGTGCCAGCAGACGCGGGGGGGTCGATGAGCAGTTCTTC
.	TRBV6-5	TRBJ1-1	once	CASSPRVPHTEAFF	TGTGCCAGCAGTCCACGGGTGCCACACACTGAAGCTTTCTTT
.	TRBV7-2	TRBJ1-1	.	CASSGRGSRMNTEAFF	TGTGCCAGCAGCGGTCGGGGGAGCCGCATGAACACTGAAGCTTTCTTT
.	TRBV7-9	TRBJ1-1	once	CASSPRQELNTEAFF	TGTGCCAGCAGCCCAAGACAGGAGCTGAACACTGAAGCTTTCTTT
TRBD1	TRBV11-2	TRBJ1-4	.	CASSVDRGSEKLFF	TGTGCCAGCAGCGTCGACAGGGGAAGTGAAAAACTGTTTTTT
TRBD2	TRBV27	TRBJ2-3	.	CASSLFPGGGAYDTQYF	TGTGCCAGCAGTCTATTCCCGGGCGGGGGGGCCTATGATACGCAGTATTTT
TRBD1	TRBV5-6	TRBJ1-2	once	CASSSGDRGYDGYTF	TGTGCCAGCAGTTCTGGGGACAGGGGGTACGATGGCTACACCTTC
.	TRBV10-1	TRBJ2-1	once	CASSESVASWGDEQFF	TGCGCCAGCAGTGAGTCGGTCGCTAGTTGGGGCGATGAGCAGTTCTTC
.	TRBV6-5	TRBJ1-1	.	CASGLGNTEAFF	TGTGCCTCGGGACTTGGAAACACTGAAGCTTTCTTT
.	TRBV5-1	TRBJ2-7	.	CASSAGNSYEQYF	TGCGCCAGCAGCGCAGGGAATTCCTACGAGCAGTACTTC
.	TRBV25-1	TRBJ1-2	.	CASSDPTDPNYGYTF	TGTGCCAGCAGTGATCCCACAGACCCTAACTATGGCTACACCTTC
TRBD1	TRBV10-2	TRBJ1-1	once	CAPARGATMNTEAFF	TGCGCCCCCGCCAGGGGGGCCACCATGAACACTGAAGCTTTCTTT
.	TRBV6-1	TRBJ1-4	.	CALTPSRGEKLFF	TGTGCCCTCACCCCCAGTCGGGGTGAAAAACTGTTTTTT
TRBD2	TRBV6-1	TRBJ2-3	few	CASSELAGPDTQYF	TGTGCCAGCAGTGAACTAGCGGGGCCAGATACGCAGTATTTT
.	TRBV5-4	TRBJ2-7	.	CASSRTESYEQYF	TGTGCCAGCAGCAGGACAGAGTCCTACGAGCAGTACTTC
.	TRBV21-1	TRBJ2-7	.	CASSGSGPSYEQYF	TGTGCCAGCAGCGGGAGCGGCCCGTCCTACGAGCAGTACTTC
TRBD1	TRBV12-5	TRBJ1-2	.	CASGIQGSRYGYTF	TGTGCTAGTGGTATACAGGGGTCGCGGTATGGCTACACCTTC
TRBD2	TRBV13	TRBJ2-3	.	CASSATGLAGGLLEVVETDTQYF	TGTGCCAGCAGCGCGACGGGACTAGCGGGGGGGCTCCTCGAGGTGGTTGAAACAGATACGCAGTATTTT
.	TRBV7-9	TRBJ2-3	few	CASSSPQYDTDTQYF	TGTGCCAGCAGCTCGCCACAATATGACACAGATACGCAGTATTTT
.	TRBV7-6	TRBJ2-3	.	CASSAPLLDTQYF	TGTGCCAGCAGCGCCCCCCTATTGGATACGCAGTATTTT
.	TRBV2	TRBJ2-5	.	CASSGGETQYF	TGTGCCAGCAGTGGAGGAGAGACCCAGTACTTC